This T cell receptor beta chain stems from a study of regulatory T cells in long-lasting Graves disease. In the study overall: Those with persistent Graves' disease had received antithyroid drugs for over 5 years with positive TSH receptor antibodies.

HTBI primers from iRepertoire and Arm-PCR of CDR3 regions yielded the TCR beta libraries. TCRdb re-derived calls from the multiplex PCR reads in MiXCR, one entry per CDR3 protein. The sample lists around 460,000 distinct CDR3 sequences; 20% to 25% were seen once. Germline assignment: CDR1 MDHEN and CDR2 SYDVKM. V was clipped by 5 bases and J by 5 bases; unmatched bases: 7. The CDR3 has 15 amino acids. The sample holds many counts of this clonotype. Indicated time point: persistent/refractory GD, antithyroid drugs over 5 years with positive TRAb. Preparation of the TCR library used RNA extracted from PBMCs. It was by American Thyroid Association guidelines that Graves' disease was diagnosed. From an endocrinology department in Xi'an, China, came the patients.

This TCR was recovered from a female donor with Graves disease. The sample was peripheral blood mononuclear cells (PBMCs), taken when the disease was refractory, from a patient treated with antithyroid drugs. The chain is built from TRBV28 and TRBJ2-5; the match to TRBD2 covers 11 bases. Here the CDR3 reads CASSPTSGRGETQYF. DNA of the CDR3: TGTGCCAGCAGTCCCACTAGCGGGAGAGGGGAGACCCAGTACTTC.